A selection of T cell receptor beta chains follows, all from one sample in a study of Graves' ophthalmopathy and Graves' hyperthyroidism. TCRdb used MiXCR to reprocess the multiplex PCR reads, holding one entry per CDR3 protein. The sample holds about 210,000 distinct CDR3 sequences, approximately 29% seen once. Sequences were obtained from peripheral blood. All receptors derive from a man over 45 with Graves' ophthalmopathy. The CDR3 runs from the conserved cysteine through the conserved F or W. The D gene is left open where the match is weak. Rows give clone size only sometimes, using once, few, many, or a class for an expanded clone.

d_call: -
clone_size: many
v_call: TRBV27
j_call: TRBJ1-2
cdr3_nt: TGTGCCAGCTGGGGGTTGGGCTATGGCTACACCTTC
cdr3_aa: CASWGLGYGYTF

d_call: TRBD2
clone_size: many
v_call: TRBV6-1
j_call: TRBJ2-7
cdr3_nt: TGTGCCAGCACCAAGGGGGCGGGAGGGCCGTACGAGCAGTACTTC
cdr3_aa: CASTKGAGGPYEQYF

d_call: -
clone_size: many
v_call: TRBV20-1
j_call: TRBJ1-5
cdr3_nt: TGCAGTGCTAGGAAGGACAGCAATCAGCCCCAGCATTTT
cdr3_aa: CSARKDSNQPQHF

d_call: -
clone_size: many
v_call: TRBV3-2
j_call: TRBJ2-7
cdr3_nt: TGTGCCAGCAGCCCACGGACTGCGATCTTATCCTACGAGCAGTACTTC
cdr3_aa: CASSPRTAILSYEQYF

d_call: -
clone_size: few
v_call: TRBV6-1
j_call: TRBJ1-1
cdr3_nt: TGTGCCAGCAGTGCTATTGGACGGAACACTGAAGCTTTCTTT
cdr3_aa: CASSAIGRNTEAFF

d_call: -
clone_size: many
v_call: TRBV5-5
j_call: TRBJ2-5
cdr3_nt: TGTGCCAGCCAACCTAGCCCCACCTTTCAAGAGACCCAGTACTTC
cdr3_aa: CASQPSPTFQETQYF

d_call: TRBD2
clone_size: -
v_call: TRBV3-1
j_call: TRBJ2-2
cdr3_nt: TGTGCCAGCAGACAAGCGGGGACCGGGGAGCTGTTTTTT
cdr3_aa: CASRQAGTGELFF

d_call: TRBD2
clone_size: -
v_call: TRBV6-2/TRBV6-3
j_call: TRBJ2-7
cdr3_nt: TGTGCCAGCAGAGTAACTAGCGGGAGGTCCTACGAGCAGTACTTC
cdr3_aa: CASRVTSGRSYEQYF

d_call: -
clone_size: many
v_call: TRBV11-2
j_call: TRBJ2-7
cdr3_nt: TGTGCCAGCAGCTCAACAGGCTCCGGGGTCTACGAGCAGTACTTC
cdr3_aa: CASSSTGSGVYEQYF

d_call: TRBD1
clone_size: many
v_call: TRBV7-2
j_call: TRBJ1-2
cdr3_nt: TGTGCCAGCAGCTTAGCCGGAAGTGGACAGGGAATATTTGGCTACACCTTC
cdr3_aa: CASSLAGSGQGIFGYTF

d_call: TRBD1
clone_size: many
v_call: TRBV11-3
j_call: TRBJ2-7
cdr3_nt: TGTGCCAGCAGCAAAGGACAGGTCTACGAGCAGTACTTC
cdr3_aa: CASSKGQVYEQYF

d_call: TRBD1
clone_size: many
v_call: TRBV27
j_call: TRBJ2-5
cdr3_nt: TGTGCCAGCAGAAGACAGGGTAGAGAGACCCAGTACTTC
cdr3_aa: CASRRQGRETQYF

d_call: -
clone_size: -
v_call: TRBV12-3/TRBV12-4
j_call: TRBJ2-4
cdr3_nt: TGTGCCAGCAGCCCGGACCGTCAAAACATTCAGTACTTC
cdr3_aa: CASSPDRQNIQYF

d_call: -
clone_size: -
v_call: TRBV6-1
j_call: TRBJ2-5
cdr3_nt: TGTGCCAGCAGTGAAGCGCTAGGGCAGACCCAGTACTTC
cdr3_aa: CASSEALGQTQYF

d_call: -
clone_size: -
v_call: TRBV11-2
j_call: TRBJ2-5
cdr3_nt: TGTGCCAGCAGCTTAGAGGTTTCGGGAGAGACCCAGTACTTC
cdr3_aa: CASSLEVSGETQYF

d_call: TRBD2
clone_size: many
v_call: TRBV27
j_call: TRBJ2-7
cdr3_nt: TGTGCCAGCCAGGCTCTAGCGGGAGGCTGGGAGCAGTACTTC
cdr3_aa: CASQALAGGWEQYF

d_call: TRBD1
clone_size: -
v_call: TRBV27
j_call: TRBJ1-6
cdr3_nt: TGTGCCAGCAGCACGGACAGGGGAAGAGTGGGTAATTCACCCCTCCACTTT
cdr3_aa: CASSTDRGRVGNSPLHF

d_call: TRBD2
clone_size: many
v_call: TRBV20-1
j_call: TRBJ2-7
cdr3_nt: TGCAGTGTTTTCCTCGGGACTAGCGGGAGTCGATCCTACGAGCAGTACTTC
cdr3_aa: CSVFLGTSGSRSYEQYF

d_call: -
clone_size: many
v_call: TRBV28
j_call: TRBJ2-7
cdr3_nt: TGTGCCAGCAGACGTCCGGGTATATCCTACGAGCAGTACTTC
cdr3_aa: CASRRPGISYEQYF

d_call: TRBD1
clone_size: -
v_call: TRBV5-1
j_call: TRBJ1-1
cdr3_nt: TGCGCCAGCAGCTTGCGGGGACAGGAGAACACTGAAGCTTTCTTT
cdr3_aa: CASSLRGQENTEAFF

d_call: -
clone_size: -
v_call: TRBV11-1
j_call: TRBJ1-1
cdr3_nt: TGTGCCAGCAGCGAGAATGGACAGCTTATGAACACTGAAGCTTTCTTT
cdr3_aa: CASSENGQLMNTEAFF

d_call: -
clone_size: once
v_call: TRBV19
j_call: TRBJ1-1
cdr3_nt: TGTGCCAGTAGTATAACGGGGTTCGAGAACACTGAAGCTTTCTTT
cdr3_aa: CASSITGFENTEAFF

d_call: TRBD1
clone_size: many
v_call: TRBV5-1
j_call: TRBJ2-7
cdr3_nt: TGCGCCAGCAGCGCCGGGACAGACTACGAGCAGTACTTC
cdr3_aa: CASSAGTDYEQYF

d_call: -
clone_size: -
v_call: TRBV6-2/TRBV6-3
j_call: TRBJ2-7
cdr3_nt: TGTGCCAGCAGTACGATACCCGCACAGCGATACGAGCAGTACTTC
cdr3_aa: CASSTIPAQRYEQYF

d_call: TRBD2
clone_size: many
v_call: TRBV5-5
j_call: TRBJ2-4
cdr3_nt: TGTGCCAGCAGCTGGACTAGCGACATTCAGTACTTC
cdr3_aa: CASSWTSDIQYF

d_call: TRBD1
clone_size: many
v_call: TRBV12-5
j_call: TRBJ2-2
cdr3_nt: TGTGCTAGTGGTTTGATTAACAGGGGATACACCGGGGAGCTGTTTTTT
cdr3_aa: CASGLINRGYTGELFF

d_call: TRBD2
clone_size: many
v_call: TRBV15
j_call: TRBJ2-2
cdr3_nt: TGTGCCACCAGCACTGGGGGGGAGTGGGGCGGGGAGCTGTTTTTT
cdr3_aa: CATSTGGEWGGELFF

d_call: TRBD2
clone_size: many
v_call: TRBV20-1
j_call: TRBJ2-5
cdr3_nt: TGCAGTGCTAGATTTTCGGGGGGCCAAGAGACCCAGTACTTC
cdr3_aa: CSARFSGGQETQYF

d_call: -
clone_size: many
v_call: TRBV7-9
j_call: TRBJ2-2
cdr3_nt: TGTGCCAGCAGAGCACTCCCACTAGATCCCGGGGAGCTGTTTTTT
cdr3_aa: CASRALPLDPGELFF

d_call: TRBD1
clone_size: many
v_call: TRBV6-5
j_call: TRBJ1-3
cdr3_nt: TGTGCCAGCAAGGACAGGCCCTCTGGAAACACCATATATTTT
cdr3_aa: CASKDRPSGNTIYF

d_call: TRBD1
clone_size: -
v_call: TRBV11-2
j_call: TRBJ1-1
cdr3_nt: TGTGCCAGCAGCCCAGACAGGGAAAGTGAAGCTTTCTTT
cdr3_aa: CASSPDRESEAFF

d_call: -
clone_size: -
v_call: TRBV12-3/TRBV12-4
j_call: TRBJ2-5
cdr3_nt: TGTGCCAGCAGTTTACGGGACCCTTTGGAGACCCAGTACTTC
cdr3_aa: CASSLRDPLETQYF

d_call: -
clone_size: -
v_call: TRBV12-3/TRBV12-4
j_call: TRBJ2-5
cdr3_nt: TGTGCCAGCAGTTTAGACGCCCGGGGGGCTTGGGGAGAGACCCAGTACTTC
cdr3_aa: CASSLDARGAWGETQYF

d_call: -
clone_size: many
v_call: TRBV6-1
j_call: TRBJ2-7
cdr3_nt: TGTGCCAGCAGTGAAATAATGCAGCGAACCTACGAGCAGTACTTC
cdr3_aa: CASSEIMQRTYEQYF

d_call: -
clone_size: many
v_call: TRBV29-1
j_call: TRBJ1-1
cdr3_nt: TGCAGCGTTGAAGCGACAGTTGGCACTGAAGCTTTCTTT
cdr3_aa: CSVEATVGTEAFF

d_call: -
clone_size: many
v_call: TRBV29-1
j_call: TRBJ2-5
cdr3_nt: TGCAGCGTTGACTCGGACTCGGGCCAAGAGACCCAGTACTTC
cdr3_aa: CSVDSDSGQETQYF

d_call: -
clone_size: -
v_call: TRBV15
j_call: TRBJ1-5
cdr3_nt: TGTGCCACCAGCAGAGGTGGGGTGGTAGGGGAACAGCCCCAGCATTTT
cdr3_aa: CATSRGGVVGEQPQHF

d_call: TRBD1
clone_size: -
v_call: TRBV6-5
j_call: TRBJ2-7
cdr3_nt: TGTGCCAGCAGTTCGTCGACAGGGGGGGGGTACGAGCAGTACTTC
cdr3_aa: CASSSSTGGGYEQYF

d_call: -
clone_size: many
v_call: TRBV9
j_call: TRBJ2-5
cdr3_nt: TGTGCCAGCAGCGTCGCAGGGTTTATGGGAGAGACCCAGTACTTC
cdr3_aa: CASSVAGFMGETQYF

d_call: TRBD1
clone_size: -
v_call: TRBV12-3/TRBV12-4
j_call: TRBJ1-6
cdr3_nt: TGTGCCAGCACTAAGACAGGGAGTGGTAATTCACCCCTCCACTTT
cdr3_aa: CASTKTGSGNSPLHF

d_call: -
clone_size: many
v_call: TRBV6-4
j_call: TRBJ2-3
cdr3_nt: TGTGCCAGCAGCCGTCTGACGGGTCTAAGCACAGATACGCAGTATTTT
cdr3_aa: CASSRLTGLSTDTQYF

d_call: -
clone_size: many
v_call: TRBV12-3/TRBV12-4
j_call: TRBJ2-5
cdr3_nt: TGTGCCAGCAGTTTAAGGGCAGGCCAAGAGACCCAGTACTTC
cdr3_aa: CASSLRAGQETQYF

d_call: -
clone_size: few
v_call: TRBV12-3/TRBV12-4
j_call: TRBJ2-5
cdr3_nt: TGTGCCAGCACCCAAGTGTATCCCGAGGAGACCCAGTACTTC
cdr3_aa: CASTQVYPEETQYF

d_call: TRBD2
clone_size: many
v_call: TRBV12-3/TRBV12-4
j_call: TRBJ2-2
cdr3_nt: TGTGCCAGCCGGGAGGGGAACACCGGGGAGCTGTTTTTT
cdr3_aa: CASREGNTGELFF

d_call: TRBD1
clone_size: many
v_call: TRBV5-1
j_call: TRBJ2-5
cdr3_nt: TGCGCCAGCAGACCCGCGGACAGGGGGCCAGAGACCCAGTACTTC
cdr3_aa: CASRPADRGPETQYF

d_call: -
clone_size: few
v_call: TRBV15
j_call: TRBJ2-2
cdr3_nt: TGTGTCACCGCTGCGACTAGTGCGAACACCGGGGAGCTGTTTTTT
cdr3_aa: CVTAATSANTGELFF

d_call: TRBD1
clone_size: -
v_call: TRBV6-1
j_call: TRBJ1-5
cdr3_nt: TGTGCCAGCAGTCCAGGGGGGGCTTATAGCAATCAGCCCCAGCATTTT
cdr3_aa: CASSPGGAYSNQPQHF

d_call: -
clone_size: -
v_call: TRBV2
j_call: TRBJ2-7
cdr3_nt: TGTGCCAGCAGAGATTCACCGGGGCTCCTCTACGAGCAGTACTTC
cdr3_aa: CASRDSPGLLYEQYF

d_call: -
clone_size: -
v_call: TRBV5-1
j_call: TRBJ1-3
cdr3_nt: TGCGCCAGCAGCTTGGATGGCGGCCACTCTGGAAACACCATATATTTT
cdr3_aa: CASSLDGGHSGNTIYF

d_call: TRBD2
clone_size: -
v_call: TRBV12-3/TRBV12-4
j_call: TRBJ2-5
cdr3_nt: TGTGCCAGCAGTTCGCGAACTAGCGGGAGGGACAGGGAGACCCAGTACTTC
cdr3_aa: CASSSRTSGRDRETQYF

d_call: TRBD2
clone_size: many
v_call: TRBV29-1
j_call: TRBJ2-7
cdr3_nt: TGCAGCGTCTTGGGGGGACTAGTAAGCTCCTACGAGCAGTACTTC
cdr3_aa: CSVLGGLVSSYEQYF

d_call: TRBD1
clone_size: many
v_call: TRBV12-3/TRBV12-4
j_call: TRBJ2-7
cdr3_nt: TGTGCCAGCAAAGGGGGCCCCTACGAGCAGTACTTC
cdr3_aa: CASKGGPYEQYF

d_call: -
clone_size: -
v_call: TRBV6-5
j_call: TRBJ2-2
cdr3_nt: TGTGCCAGCAGTTCCAGAGGGGCCGGGGAGCTGTTTTTT
cdr3_aa: CASSSRGAGELFF

d_call: TRBD2
clone_size: many
v_call: TRBV28
j_call: TRBJ2-7
cdr3_nt: TGTGCCAGCAGTTTATCCCAGCGGGGCTCCTACGAGCAGTACTTC
cdr3_aa: CASSLSQRGSYEQYF

d_call: TRBD2
clone_size: many
v_call: TRBV6-5
j_call: TRBJ2-7
cdr3_nt: TGTGCCAGCAGTAACCTAGCGGGAGGGCCCTACGAGCAGTACTTC
cdr3_aa: CASSNLAGGPYEQYF

d_call: TRBD1
clone_size: few
v_call: TRBV19
j_call: TRBJ1-1
cdr3_nt: TGTGCCAGTAAGACAGGGAATCGGTGGACTGAAGCTTTCTTT
cdr3_aa: CASKTGNRWTEAFF

d_call: -
clone_size: many
v_call: TRBV5-1
j_call: TRBJ2-7
cdr3_nt: TGCGCCAGCAGCCCATCGGACAGAAGGGGCGAGCAGTACTTC
cdr3_aa: CASSPSDRRGEQYF

d_call: -
clone_size: -
v_call: TRBV6-2/TRBV6-3
j_call: TRBJ2-2
cdr3_nt: TGTGCCAGCATTTACCTCCAGGCGGCGGCTTGGAACACCGGGGAGCTGTTTTTT
cdr3_aa: CASIYLQAAAWNTGELFF

d_call: TRBD2
clone_size: -
v_call: TRBV6-2/TRBV6-3
j_call: TRBJ2-5
cdr3_nt: TGTGCCAGCAGTTACACGGCTCTAGCGGGAGTTTGGGAGACCCAGTACTTC
cdr3_aa: CASSYTALAGVWETQYF